This T cell receptor beta chain was obtained from a study of blood T cells in healthy people across ages. Broader study findings: The lack of PBMC sorting stopped any conclusive naive versus antigen-experienced comparison. Age advanced and TCR beta diversity per million T cells fell, roughly linearly.

PBMCs were isolated at a quantity of at least 7 million per sample. The CDR3 runs 14 residues. With 6 bases removed from V and 1 base from J, the gap between germline ends came to 10 bases. Germline V lookup: CDR1 MNHEY, CDR2 SVGAGI. About this clonotype itself: Its matching antigen is unknown.

A sample-barcoded 5' primer and a J-beta primer mix were used in a second PCR of roughly 7 to 11 cycles. TCRdb re-derived calls from the 5' RACE reads in MiXCR, one entry per CDR3 protein. The sample lists 1.4 million to 1.5 million distinct CDR3 sequences; approximately 40% were seen once. This rearrangement joins TRBV6-5 to TRBJ1-5; D ambiguous. The sample consisted of blood. This clonotype was obtained from a woman aged 18-35 years in good health. The CDR3 protein is CASSETKSNQPQHF. The CDR3 DNA sequence: TGTGCCAGCAGCGAGACGAAGAGCAATCAGCCCCAGCATTTT.